Each of the 15 T cell receptor beta chains below was sequenced from the same sample in a study of T cells in narcolepsy (dated by TCRdb to about 2018). The library was made by the immunoSEQ multiplex PCR assay. The source is immuneACCESS, and TCRdb retained only in-frame sequences with V and J called. Part of the clones is not carried over; for the studies checked, unresolved V genes explain less than half of this, and the remainder is unexplained. The sample table holds 20,000 to 30,000 clones, of which roughly four fifths were seen once. The leading ten clones occupy about 1% of the sample. The specimen sequenced was memory (CD45RA-) CD4+ T cells from blood. This sample's cell subset or site label indicates: memory T cells sorted ex vivo from peripheral blood. Receptors originate from a human donor in good health.

This chain links TRBV5-1 with TRBJ1-5, with a tentative D call TRBD1 (5 bases). CDR3 length equals 14 residues. Trimming cost V 4 bases and J 4 bases, with 12 bases left between them. From germline, CDR1 is SGHRS and CDR2 YFSETQ. CDR3 region: CASSTGTGNQPQHF. Written as DNA, the CDR3 is TGCGCCAGCAGCACCGGGACGGGGAATCAGCCCCAGCATTTT.

This chain uses TRBV6-1 with TRBJ2-3, with TRBD1 as a possible D gene (6 bases). CDR3 length equals 14 residues. Between the trimmed V and J ends, which lost 11 bases and 4 bases, there was a span of 19 bases. The germline V gene encodes CDR1 MNHNS and CDR2 SASEGT. The CDR3 bases are TGTGCCTCAGAACAGGGCCCCACGTCAGATACGCAGTATTTT. Amino acids: CASEQGPTSDTQYF.

The rearrangement links TRBV27 to TRBJ2-5, with D perhaps TRBD2 (6 bases). With the DNA end fitting TRBJ2-7 better, the J assignment may be wrong. The CDR3 loop spans 16 amino acids. Germline V lookup: CDR1 MNHEY, CDR2 SMNVEV (reference sequence). For the CDR3, the DNA is TGTGCCAGCAGTTTACTTGTTAACGGCGGGACCTACGAGCAGTACTTC. Translated: CASSLLVNGGTYEQYF.

The genes are TRBV21-1 and TRBJ2-2; the table's D call of TRBD1 was not tested on the DNA. TRBV21-1 is a pseudogene. The CDR3 has 13 amino acids. This CDR3 reads CARKQGYAGELFF. The CDR3 nucleotides are TGTGCCAGAAAGCAGGGTTATGCCGGGGAGCTGTTTTTT.

The V call is TRBV7-2, the J call TRBJ1-5; unclear D gene. Trimming took off 3 bases at V and 1 base at J, with 10 bases between the two ends. This CDR3 has 15 residues. CDR1 is SGHTA, CDR2 FQGNSA, per germline. This chain's CDR3 is CASSFVTNSNQPQHF. The CDR3 DNA follows: TGTGCCAGCAGCTTCGTAACTAACAGCAATCAGCCCCAGCATTTT.

This chain joins TRBV5-6 and TRBJ2-5; TRBD2 aligns across 11 bases. The V gene end was trimmed by 0 bases and the J gene end by 5 bases; junction bases not matched to a gene: 3. CDR3 size: 15 residues. Germline CDR1 is SGHDT and CDR2 is YYEEEE. CDR3 residues: CASSLVASGRETQYF. Written as DNA, the CDR3 is TGTGCCAGCAGCTTGGTCGCTAGCGGGAGGGAGACCCAGTACTTC.

This clone was seen only once. J is TRBJ2-5 and V is TRBV19; D is perhaps TRBD2 (6 bases). Germline V gene sequence: CDR1 LNHDA, CDR2 SQIVND (reference sequence). The CDR3 sequence is 13 residues long. V was cut by 5 bases and J by 4 bases, with 11 bases left in between. CDR3 nucleotide sequence: TGTGCCAGTAGTCCACCGGGAGCAGAGACCCAGTACTTC. This translates into CASSPPGAETQYF.

V and J are TRBV19 and TRBJ2-3, with D perhaps matching TRBD2 (7 bases). Trimming removed 6 bases from V and 6 bases from J, with 22 bases in between. The length of the CDR3 is 16 residues. Germline lookup yields CDR1 LNHDA and CDR2 SQIVND (reference sequence). In DNA, the CDR3 is TGTGCCAGTAGCCCCCGAGTGGGGGGGCCATTGGATACGCAGTATTTT. Amino acid sequence: CASSPRVGGPLDTQYF.

The chain joins TRBV6-1 to TRBJ1-5; a weak D match, TRBD1 (5 bases). Deletions cut 7 bases from V and 3 bases from J, with 16 bases between. The CDR3 is 15 residues long. CDR1 and CDR2 from the germline V gene are MNHNS and SASEGT. DNA of the CDR3: TGTGCCAGCACCTCGGGAGGAGGGGCCAATCAGCCCCAGCATTTT. Protein sequence: CASTSGGGANQPQHF.

The chain uses TRBV7-2 and TRBJ2-7; 9 bases agree with TRBD1. From germline, CDR1 is SGHTA and CDR2 FQGNSA. This CDR3 is 15 amino acids long. With 5 bases clipped from V and 6 bases from J, the junction kept 11 bases outside the gene matches. CDR3 in DNA: TGTGCCAGCAGCCCCGGGCCGGGGACAGGGCGCGAGCAGTACTTC. This encodes CASSPGPGTGREQYF.

The V gene is TRBV11-3, the J gene TRBJ2-3; 7 bases map to TRBD2. The V gene end was trimmed by 5 bases and the J gene end by 1 base; junction bases not matched to a gene: 6. Germline values: CDR1 SGHNT, CDR2 YENEEA. This CDR3 spans 15 amino acids. This chain's CDR3 is CASSPGGGGTDTQYF. In DNA, the CDR3 is TGTGCCAGCAGCCCCGGGGGAGGGGGCACAGATACGCAGTATTTT.

The chain has TRBV5-1 and TRBJ1-2; 10 bases are a match to TRBD1. Germline V gives CDR1 SGHRS, CDR2 YFSETQ. V lost 4 bases to trimming and J lost 5 bases; unmatched junction nucleotides: 11. The CDR3 has 16 amino acids. The CDR3 here is CASSVTGTGAAYGYTF. The CDR3 nucleotides read TGCGCCAGCAGCGTGACCGGGACAGGGGCCGCTTATGGCTACACCTTC.

The J gene is TRBJ2-3, the V gene TRBV30; D is undetermined. Germline V CDR1 and CDR2: GTSNPN, SVGIG (reference sequence). Deletions cut 0 bases from V and 6 bases from J, with 10 bases between. This CDR3 contains 13 residues. As DNA, the CDR3 is TGTGCCTGGAGTGTACGGAGCGCGGATACGCAGTATTTT. Protein product: CAWSVRSADTQYF.

This chain uses TRBV2 with TRBJ2-1; D gene ambiguous. V was pared by 5 bases and J by 0 bases, with 8 bases between. The CDR3 is made up of 14 amino acids. Germline V gene sequence: CDR1 SNHLY, CDR2 FYNNEI. Here the CDR3 DNA reads TGTGCCAGCAGTCCTCAAAGCTCCTACAATGAGCAGTTCTTC. Its protein is CASSPQSSYNEQFF.

V is TRBV29-1 and J is TRBJ1-1; D may be TRBD1 (6 bases). Germline V gene data show CDR1 as SQVTM and CDR2 as ANQGSEA. This CDR3 comprises 14 residues. V shed 7 bases and J shed 3 bases, with 18 bases lying between them. The CDR3 DNA follows: TGCAGCGACTATACACAGGGCCGAGACACTGAAGCTTTCTTT. Translating gives CSDYTQGRDTEAFF. The full variable domain, with the rest looked up from reference TRBV29-1 and TRBJ1-1, is SAVISQKPSRDICQRGTSLTIQCQVDSQVTMMFWYRQQPGQSLTLIATANQGSEATYESGFVIDKFPISRPNLTFSTLTVSNMSPEDSSIYLCSDYTQGRDTEAFFGQGTRLTVV.